The 16 T cell receptor beta chains below were found in one sample sequenced in a study of graft-versus-host responses after intestinal transplantation. Sequenced by immunoSEQ multiplex PCR; TCRdb stores in-frame clones only, minus some. The sample consists of approximately 90,000 clones, about nine tenths of them appearing once. No antigen has been identified for these receptors. Sample: unstimulated CD8+ T cells sorted from spleen or lymph node cells, taken before transplant. These receptors all come from a human donor who was the organ donor for an intestinal transplant.

The chain has TRBV4-1 and TRBJ1-2, with D possibly being TRBD1 (6 bases). Trimming took off 0 bases at V and 6 bases at J, with 17 bases between the two ends. CDR3 size: 16 residues. The germline V gene encodes CDR1 MGHRA and CDR2 YSYEKL. In DNA, the CDR3 is TGCGCCAGCAGCCAAGAGAGGGAAAGGGGGTATGATGGCTACACCTTC. Translation gives CASSQERERGYDGYTF.

The chain combines TRBV5-5 with TRBJ2-5, with a possible D match to TRBD1 (6 bases). Per the germline V gene, CDR1 is SGHKS and CDR2 is YYEKEE (reference sequence). The CDR3 loop spans 14 amino acids. Trimming cost V 3 bases and J 1 base, with 10 bases left between them. Here the CDR3 DNA reads TGTGCCAGCAGCTCCAACAGGGCCCAAGAGACCCAGTACTTC. Translation: CASSSNRAQETQYF.

The V gene is TRBV15, the J gene TRBJ1-2; D is undetermined. CDR3 length equals 13 residues. V was cut by 5 bases and J by 1 base, with 8 bases left in between. The germline gives CDR1 LNHNV, CDR2 YYDKDF (reference sequence). CDR3 DNA sequence: TGTGCCACCAGCTCGACTGATAACTATGGCTACACCTTC. It yields the protein CATSSTDNYGYTF. Variable domain in full (rest from reference TRBV15 and TRBJ1-2): DAMVIQNPRYQVTQFGKPVTLSCSQTLNHNVMYWYQQKSSQAPKLLFHYYDKDFNNEADTPDNFQSRRPNTSFCFLDIRSPGLGDTAMYLCATSSTDNYGYTFGSGTRLTVV.

The chain carries TRBV11-2 and TRBJ2-1, with 9 bases fitting TRBD2. CDR3 length: 17 residues. Unmatched junction bases numbered 5, after V lost 1 base and J lost 1 base. The germline gives CDR1 SGHAT, CDR2 FQNNGV. CDR3 nucleotide sequence: TGTGCCAGCAGCTTAGTGCGGGGGGGAGGGTCCTACAATGAGCAGTTCTTC. It encodes CASSLVRGGGSYNEQFF.

CDR3 nucleotide sequence: TGTGCCAGTAGCCCCTCGGTTGGGGGACACTACGAGCAGTACTTC. Translating gives CASSPSVGGHYEQYF. The chain uses TRBV19 and TRBJ2-7; D is possibly TRBD1 (6 bases). Trimming removed 6 bases from V and 3 bases from J, with 18 bases in between. The CDR3 covers 15 residues. Germline V gene data show CDR1 as LNHDA and CDR2 as SQIVND (reference sequence).

Only one count was recorded for this clone. V gene TRBV6-4 combines with J gene TRBJ2-1, with 9 bases identical to TRBD2. In germline, CDR1 is MRHNA, CDR2 SNTAGT. Trimming took 7 bases from V and 0 from J; bases not matched to a gene: 16. This CDR3 spans 19 amino acids. CDR3 sequence: CASTPGGLAGTSSYNEQFF. Here the CDR3 DNA reads TGTGCCAGCACCCCAGGGGGGCTAGCGGGGACGAGCTCCTACAATGAGCAGTTCTTC.

The V call is TRBV9, the J call TRBJ2-7, with a possible D match to TRBD1 (6 bases). This CDR3 spans 14 amino acids. Between the trimmed V and J ends, which lost 7 bases and 1 base, there was a span of 15 bases. CDR1 and CDR2 (germline): SGDLS, YYNGEE. The CDR3 reads CASGLTGTSYEQYF. The CDR3 DNA reads as TGTGCCAGCGGATTGACAGGAACTTCCTACGAGCAGTACTTC.

The chain is built from TRBV7-2 and TRBJ2-1; possible D gene TRBD2, 6 bases. Germline CDR1 and CDR2: SGHTA and FQGNSA. V was pared by 2 bases and J by 2 bases, with 10 bases between. The CDR3 is made up of 15 amino acids. The CDR3 DNA is TGTGCCAGCAGCTTAATGGCGGGGACCTACAATGAGCAGTTCTTC. This encodes CASSLMAGTYNEQFF.

A single count supports this clone. V and J are TRBV27 and TRBJ2-7; D perhaps matches TRBD1 (6 bases). The CDR3 covers 15 residues. CDR1 MNHEY and CDR2 SMNVEV come from the germline V gene (reference sequence). Trimming removed 6 bases at V and 2 bases at J, with 17 bases between. This CDR3 is CASSPTTGPPYEQYF. The CDR3 DNA sequence: TGTGCCAGCAGCCCCACGACAGGTCCCCCCTACGAGCAGTACTTC.

The V gene is TRBV27, the J gene TRBJ2-7, with D hard to call. CDR1 MNHEY and CDR2 SMNVEV come from the germline V gene (reference sequence). V was shortened by 3 bases and J by 4 bases, with 13 bases between the two germline ends. CDR3 size: 14 residues. The chain's CDR3 is CASSLGYGLYEQYF. The CDR3 coding sequence is TGTGCCAGCAGTTTGGGCTATGGGCTTTACGAGCAGTACTTC.

This sequence joins TRBV4-3 and TRBJ2-1; D might be TRBD1 (5 bases). The V gene lost 0 bases and the J gene lost 7 bases, with 16 bases spanning the gap. Germline V CDR1 and CDR2: LGHNA, YSLEER. This CDR3 is built from 16 residues. Here the CDR3 DNA reads TGCGCCAGCAGCCAAGAGGCCAGGGTAATGTCAAATGAGCAGTTCTTC. It is translated as CASSQEARVMSNEQFF.

V gene TRBV5-1 combines with J gene TRBJ2-7, with 10 nucleotides matching TRBD1. This CDR3 is 14 amino acids long. Per the germline V gene, CDR1 is SGHRS and CDR2 is YFSETQ. J gave up 4 bases and V 1 base, and 2 bases lay outside the gene matches. CDR3 protein: CASSLRQGAYEQYF. The DNA of the CDR3 is TGCGCCAGCAGCTTGAGACAGGGGGCGTACGAGCAGTACTTC.

The V gene is TRBV5-6, the J gene TRBJ1-2; 7 bases map to TRBD1. The V and J ends lost 2 bases and 8 bases, in that order; junction bases with no gene match: 12. The CDR3 runs to 15 residues. The germline CDR1 and CDR2 sequences are SGHDT and YYEEEE. The CDR3 is CASSFRVRGRRGYTF. CDR3 DNA: TGTGCCAGCAGCTTTAGGGTTAGGGGGCGCCGAGGCTACACCTTC.

The chain is built from TRBV6-4 and TRBJ2-3; 8 bases match TRBD1. The CDR3 is 18 amino acids. The V segment lost 2 bases and the J segment 4 bases; nucleotides outside the gene matches: 14. Germline CDR1 is MRHNA and CDR2 is SNTAGT. Written as DNA, the CDR3 is TGTGCCAGCAGTGACGACTACAGGGGGGAAGAGGGGCCAGATACGCAGTATTTT. Translated, it gives CASSDDYRGEEGPDTQYF.

The sample holds one count of this clone. The chain carries TRBV6-5 and TRBJ2-5, with D possibly TRBD1 on 5 matching bases. The length of the CDR3 is 13 residues. Germline values: CDR1 MNHEY, CDR2 SVGAGI. Trimming removed 4 bases from V and 4 bases from J, with 10 bases in between. The CDR3 is CASSSQGGETQYF. CDR3 in DNA: TGTGCCAGCAGTTCTCAGGGTGGAGAGACCCAGTACTTC.

This chain links TRBV9 with TRBJ1-6; no clear D. CDR1 and CDR2 from the germline V gene are SGDLS and YYNGEE. CDR3 length equals 14 residues. The germline V and J ends were trimmed by 0 bases and 7 bases, with 8 bases remaining between them. CDR3 sequence (DNA): TGTGCCAGCAGCGTAGAGCGTGGGAATTCACCCCTCCACTTT. It translates to CASSVERGNSPLHF.